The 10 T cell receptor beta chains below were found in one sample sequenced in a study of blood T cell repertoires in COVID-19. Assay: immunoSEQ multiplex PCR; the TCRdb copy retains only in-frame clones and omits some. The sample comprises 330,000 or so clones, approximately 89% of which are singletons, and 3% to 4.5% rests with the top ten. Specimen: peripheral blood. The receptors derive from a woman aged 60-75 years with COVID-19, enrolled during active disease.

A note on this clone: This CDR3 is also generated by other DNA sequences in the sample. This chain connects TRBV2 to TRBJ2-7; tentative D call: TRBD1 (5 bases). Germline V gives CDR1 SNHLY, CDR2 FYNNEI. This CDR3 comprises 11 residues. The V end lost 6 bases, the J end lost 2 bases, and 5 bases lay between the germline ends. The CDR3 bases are TGTGCCAGCAGCAGGGCCTACGAGCAGTACTTC. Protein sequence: CASSRAYEQYF.

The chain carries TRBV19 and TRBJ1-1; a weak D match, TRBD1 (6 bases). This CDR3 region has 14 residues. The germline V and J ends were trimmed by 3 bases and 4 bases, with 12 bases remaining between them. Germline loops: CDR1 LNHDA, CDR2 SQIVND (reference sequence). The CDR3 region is CASSMGGGFTEAFF. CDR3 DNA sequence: TGTGCCAGTAGTATGGGTGGGGGCTTCACTGAAGCTTTCTTT.

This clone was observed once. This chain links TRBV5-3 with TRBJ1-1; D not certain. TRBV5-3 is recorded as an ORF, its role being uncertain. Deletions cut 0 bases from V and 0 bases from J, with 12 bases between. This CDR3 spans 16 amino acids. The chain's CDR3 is CARSLGSQCMNTEAFF. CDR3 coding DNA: TGTGCCAGAAGCTTGGGTTCCCAGTGCATGAACACTGAAGCTTTCTTT.

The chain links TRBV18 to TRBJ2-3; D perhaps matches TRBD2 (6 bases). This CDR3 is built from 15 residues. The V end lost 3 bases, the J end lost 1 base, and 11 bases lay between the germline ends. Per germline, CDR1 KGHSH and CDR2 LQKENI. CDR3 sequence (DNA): TGTGCCAGCTCACCTAGAGCGGGCGGCACAGATACGCAGTATTTT. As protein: CASSPRAGGTDTQYF.

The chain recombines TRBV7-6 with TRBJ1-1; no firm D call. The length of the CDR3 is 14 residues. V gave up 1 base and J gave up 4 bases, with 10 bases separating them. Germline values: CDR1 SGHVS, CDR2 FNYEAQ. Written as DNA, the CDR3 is TGTGCCAGCAGCTTAGGATATCAGGTCACTGAAGCTTTCTTT. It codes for CASSLGYQVTEAFF.

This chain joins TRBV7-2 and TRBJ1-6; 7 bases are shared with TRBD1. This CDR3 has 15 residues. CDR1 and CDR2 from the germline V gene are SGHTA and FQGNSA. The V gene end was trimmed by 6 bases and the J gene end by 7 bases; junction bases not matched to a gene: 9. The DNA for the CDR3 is TGTGCCAGCAGGGGATGGGGACAGACGAATTCACCCCTCCACTTT. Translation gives CASRGWGQTNSPLHF. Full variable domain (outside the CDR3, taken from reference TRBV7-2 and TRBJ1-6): GAGVSQSPSNKVTEKGKDVELRCDPISGHTALYWYRQSLGQGLEFLIYFQGNSAPDKSGLPSDRFSAERTGGSVSTLTIQRTQQEDSAVYLCASRGWGQTNSPLHFGNGTRLTVT.

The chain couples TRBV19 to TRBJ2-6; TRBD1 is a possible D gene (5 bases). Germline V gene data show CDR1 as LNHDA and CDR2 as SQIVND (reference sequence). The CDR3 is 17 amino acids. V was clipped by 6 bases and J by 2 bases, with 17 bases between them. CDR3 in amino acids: CASSGTGHYPGANVLTF. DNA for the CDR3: TGTGCCAGTAGCGGTACTGGACACTACCCTGGGGCCAACGTCCTGACTTTC.

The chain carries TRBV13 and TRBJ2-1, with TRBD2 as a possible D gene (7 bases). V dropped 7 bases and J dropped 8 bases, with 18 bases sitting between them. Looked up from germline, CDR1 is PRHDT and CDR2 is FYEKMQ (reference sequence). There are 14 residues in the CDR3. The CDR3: CASNKGGPGDEQFF. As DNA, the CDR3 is TGTGCCAGCAACAAGGGGGGGCCCGGGGATGAGCAGTTCTTC.

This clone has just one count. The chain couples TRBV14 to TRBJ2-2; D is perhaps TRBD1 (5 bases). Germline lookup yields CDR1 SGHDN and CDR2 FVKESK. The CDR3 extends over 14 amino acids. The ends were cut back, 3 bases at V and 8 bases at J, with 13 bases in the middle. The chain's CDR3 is CASSQFRALGELFF. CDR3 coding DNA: TGTGCCAGCAGCCAGTTCAGGGCCTTGGGGGAGCTGTTTTTT.

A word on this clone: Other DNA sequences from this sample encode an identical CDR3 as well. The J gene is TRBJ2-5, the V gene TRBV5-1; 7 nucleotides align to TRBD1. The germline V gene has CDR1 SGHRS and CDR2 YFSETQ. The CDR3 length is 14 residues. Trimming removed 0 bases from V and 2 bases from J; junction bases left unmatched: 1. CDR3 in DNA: TGCGCCAGCAGCTTGGCGGGACAGCAAGAGACCCAGTACTTC. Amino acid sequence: CASSLAGQQETQYF.